This T cell receptor beta chain emerged from a study of T cell clonality in common variable immunodeficiency. Findings of the study overall: CVID subjects showed higher TCRbeta clonality than healthy controls.

This CDR3 is built from 15 residues. The germline gives CDR1 DFQATT, CDR2 SNEGSKA (reference sequence). Trimming at V came to 3 bases and at J to 3 bases, leaving 11 bases not matched to a gene. Here immunoSEQ multiplex PCR was the method, and the copy in TCRdb shows in-frame clones only, minus some. The sample contains over 45,000 clones, none of them singletons. This clone was detected ten times or more. Its specificity is not known. The read terminates 3 residues before the CDR3 end, so the remaining end is supplied by the germline J gene. The rearrangement links TRBV20-1 to TRBJ2-7; the match to TRBD1 covers 7 bases. The source material was peripheral blood mononuclear cells. The sequence came from a person between 18 and 75 years old in good health. CDR3 DNA, as far as it was read: TGCAGTGCTAGGATACAGGGGTTTCCAGTCTACGAG. As protein: CSARIQGFPVYE. The whole CDR3 sequence is CSARIQGFPVYEQYF.